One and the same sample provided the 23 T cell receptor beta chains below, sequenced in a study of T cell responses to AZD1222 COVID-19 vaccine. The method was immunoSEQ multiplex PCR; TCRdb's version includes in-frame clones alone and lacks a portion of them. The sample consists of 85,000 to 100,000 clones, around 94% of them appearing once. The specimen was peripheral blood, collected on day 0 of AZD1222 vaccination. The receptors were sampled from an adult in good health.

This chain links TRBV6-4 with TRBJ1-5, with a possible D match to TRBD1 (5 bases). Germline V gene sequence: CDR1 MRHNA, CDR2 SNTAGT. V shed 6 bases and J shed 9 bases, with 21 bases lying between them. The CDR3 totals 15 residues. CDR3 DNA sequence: TGTGCCAGCAGCAGGGACGGAATCGAATCGGGGCCCCAGCATTTT. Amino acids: CASSRDGIESGPQHF.

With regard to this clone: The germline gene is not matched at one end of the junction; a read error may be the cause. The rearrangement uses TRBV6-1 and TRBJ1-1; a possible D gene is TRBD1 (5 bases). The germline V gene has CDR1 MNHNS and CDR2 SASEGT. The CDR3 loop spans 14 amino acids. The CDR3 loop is CASSVAGTNAEAFF. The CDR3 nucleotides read TGTGCCAGCAGTGTAGCAGGGACGAACGCTGAAGCTTTCTTT.

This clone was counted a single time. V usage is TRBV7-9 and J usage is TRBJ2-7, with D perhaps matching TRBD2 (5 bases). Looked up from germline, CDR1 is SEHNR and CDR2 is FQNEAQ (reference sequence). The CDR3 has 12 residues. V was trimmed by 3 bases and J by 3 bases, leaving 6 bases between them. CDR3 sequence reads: CASSFRDYEQYF. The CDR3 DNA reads TGTGCCAGCAGCTTCCGGGACTACGAGCAGTACTTC.

CDR3 sequence: CAGGTGVKEAFF. The CDR3, as DNA: TGTGCCGGTGGGACAGGGGTAAAAGAAGCTTTCTTT. V usage is TRBV27 and J usage is TRBJ1-1, with 10 bases matching TRBD1. The V segment lost 11 bases and the J segment 8 bases; nucleotides outside the gene matches: 8. The CDR3 contains 12 residues. CDR1 is MNHEY, CDR2 SMNVEV, per germline (reference sequence).

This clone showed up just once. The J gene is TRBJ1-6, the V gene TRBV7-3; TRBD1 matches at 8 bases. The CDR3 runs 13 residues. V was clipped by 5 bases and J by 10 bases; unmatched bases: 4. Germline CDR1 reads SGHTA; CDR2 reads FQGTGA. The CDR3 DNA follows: TGTGCCAGCAGCCCAGGGGGCGAGTCACCCCTCCACTTT. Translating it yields CASSPGGESPLHF.

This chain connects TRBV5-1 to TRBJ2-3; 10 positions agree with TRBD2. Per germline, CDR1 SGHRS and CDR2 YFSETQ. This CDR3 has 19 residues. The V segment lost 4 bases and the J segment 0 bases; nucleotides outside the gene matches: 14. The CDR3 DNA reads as TGCGCCAGCAGCCGTCTCGGAACTAGCGGGGCCCTTAGCACAGATACGCAGTATTTT. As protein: CASSRLGTSGALSTDTQYF.

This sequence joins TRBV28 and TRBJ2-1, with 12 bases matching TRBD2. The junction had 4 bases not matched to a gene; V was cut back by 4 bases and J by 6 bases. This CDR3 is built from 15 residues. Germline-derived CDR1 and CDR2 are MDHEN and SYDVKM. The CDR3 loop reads CASSSSGREINEQFF. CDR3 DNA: TGTGCCAGCAGTTCTAGCGGGAGGGAAATCAATGAGCAGTTCTTC.

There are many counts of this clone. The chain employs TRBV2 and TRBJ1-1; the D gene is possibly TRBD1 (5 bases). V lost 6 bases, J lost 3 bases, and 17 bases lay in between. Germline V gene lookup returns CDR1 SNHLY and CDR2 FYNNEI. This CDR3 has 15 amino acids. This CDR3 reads CASSPRELGDTEAFF. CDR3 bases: TGTGCCAGCAGCCCCAGGGAGTTAGGAGACACTGAAGCTTTCTTT.

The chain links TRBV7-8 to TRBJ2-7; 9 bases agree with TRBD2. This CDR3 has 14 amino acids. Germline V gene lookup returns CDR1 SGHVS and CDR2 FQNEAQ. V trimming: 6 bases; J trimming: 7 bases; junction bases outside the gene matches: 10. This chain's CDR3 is CASRGVAGVGEQYF. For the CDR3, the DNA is TGTGCCAGCAGGGGGGTAGCGGGAGTAGGAGAGCAGTACTTC. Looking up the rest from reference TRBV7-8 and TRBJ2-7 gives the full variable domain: GAGVSQSPRYKVAKRGQDVALRCDPISGHVSLFWYQQALGQGPEFLTYFQNEAQLDKSGLPSDRFFAERPEGSVSTLKIQRTQQEDSAVYLCASRGVAGVGEQYFGPGTRLTVT.

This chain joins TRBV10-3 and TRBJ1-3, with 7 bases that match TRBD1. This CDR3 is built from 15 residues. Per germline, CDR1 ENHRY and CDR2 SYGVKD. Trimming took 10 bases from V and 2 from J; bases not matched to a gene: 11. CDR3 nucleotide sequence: TGTGCCACCACCGAGAGGGGGCAGACTGGAAACACCATATATTTT. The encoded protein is CATTERGQTGNTIYF.

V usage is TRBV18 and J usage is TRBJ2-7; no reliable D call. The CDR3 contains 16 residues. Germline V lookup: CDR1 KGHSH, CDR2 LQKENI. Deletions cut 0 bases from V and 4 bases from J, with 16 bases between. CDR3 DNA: TGTGCCAGCTCACCACCGGGCTTCCAGCCTTATTACGAGCAGTACTTC. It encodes CASSPPGFQPYYEQYF.

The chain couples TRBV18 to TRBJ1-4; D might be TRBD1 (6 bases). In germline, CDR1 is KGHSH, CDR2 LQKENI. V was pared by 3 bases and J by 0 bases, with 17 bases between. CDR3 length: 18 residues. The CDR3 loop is CASSPSLWTVPTNEKLFF. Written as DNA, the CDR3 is TGTGCCAGCTCACCCTCCTTATGGACAGTTCCAACTAATGAAAAACTGTTTTTT.

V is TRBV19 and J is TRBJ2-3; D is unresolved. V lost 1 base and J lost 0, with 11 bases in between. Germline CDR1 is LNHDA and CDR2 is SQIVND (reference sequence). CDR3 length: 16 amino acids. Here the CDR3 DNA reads TGTGCCAGTAGTATAGTCCCCACGGCTAGCACAGATACGCAGTATTTT. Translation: CASSIVPTASTDTQYF.

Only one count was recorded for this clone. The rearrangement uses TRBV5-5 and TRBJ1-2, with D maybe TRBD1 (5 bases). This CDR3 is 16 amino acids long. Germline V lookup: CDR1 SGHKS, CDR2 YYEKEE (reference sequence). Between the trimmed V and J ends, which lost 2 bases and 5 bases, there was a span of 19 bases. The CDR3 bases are TGTGCCAGCAGCTTTGGGGGGATTGCGCCTTCGTATGGCTACACCTTC. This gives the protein CASSFGGIAPSYGYTF.

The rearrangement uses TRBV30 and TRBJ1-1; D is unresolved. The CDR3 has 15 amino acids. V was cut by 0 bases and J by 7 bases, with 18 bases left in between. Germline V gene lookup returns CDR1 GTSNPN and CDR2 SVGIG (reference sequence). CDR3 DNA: TGTGCCTGGAGTGTTCCTTCCCCCGCCCGTATTGAAGCTTTCTTT. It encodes CAWSVPSPARIEAFF.

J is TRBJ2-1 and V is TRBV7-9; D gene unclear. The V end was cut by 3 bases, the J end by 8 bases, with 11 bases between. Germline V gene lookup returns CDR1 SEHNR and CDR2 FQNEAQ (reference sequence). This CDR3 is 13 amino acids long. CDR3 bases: TGTGCCAGCAGCTTCTTGGCCGGAGATGAGCAGTTCTTC. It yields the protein CASSFLAGDEQFF. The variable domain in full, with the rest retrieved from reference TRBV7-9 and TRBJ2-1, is DTGVSQNPRHKITKRGQNVTFRCDPISEHNRLYWYRQTLGQGPEFLTYFQNEAQLEKSRLLSDRFSAERPKGSFSTLEIQRTEQGDSAMYLCASSFLAGDEQFFGPGTRLTVL.

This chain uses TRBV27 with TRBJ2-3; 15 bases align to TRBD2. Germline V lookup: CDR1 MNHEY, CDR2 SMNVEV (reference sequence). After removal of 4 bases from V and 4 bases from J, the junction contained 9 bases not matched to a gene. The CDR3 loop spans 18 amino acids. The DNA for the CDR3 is TGTGCCAGCAGTTCTACCCCGGGACTAGCGGGAGGAGCAGATACGCAGTATTTT. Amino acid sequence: CASSSTPGLAGGADTQYF.

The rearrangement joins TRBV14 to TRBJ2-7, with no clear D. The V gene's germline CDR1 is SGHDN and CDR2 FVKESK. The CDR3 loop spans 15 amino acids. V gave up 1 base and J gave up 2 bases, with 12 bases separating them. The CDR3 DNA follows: TGTGCCAGCAGCCAAGGCCCACCTCATACCTACGAGCAGTACTTC. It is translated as CASSQGPPHTYEQYF.

The CDR3 spells CASSKNLGGSEKLFF. The CDR3 nucleotides are TGTGCCAGCAGTAAAAACCTCGGTGGGAGTGAAAAACTGTTTTTT. The chain uses TRBV28 and TRBJ1-4; unclear D gene. Trimming stripped 5 bases from V and 7 bases from J, with 17 bases between. The CDR3 sequence is 15 residues long. Germline V CDR1 and CDR2: MDHEN, SYDVKM. Supplemented by reference TRBV28 and TRBJ1-4, the full variable domain reads DVKVTQSSRYLVKRTGEKVFLECVQDMDHENMFWYRQDPGLGLRLIYFSYDVKMKEKGDIPEGYSVSREKKERFSLILESASTNQTSMYLCASSKNLGGSEKLFFGSGTQLSVL.

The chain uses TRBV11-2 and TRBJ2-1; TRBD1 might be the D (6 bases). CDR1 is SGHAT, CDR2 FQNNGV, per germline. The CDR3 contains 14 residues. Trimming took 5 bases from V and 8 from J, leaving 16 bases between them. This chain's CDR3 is CASSPRIRGHEQFF. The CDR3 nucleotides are TGTGCCAGCAGCCCAAGAATCAGGGGTCATGAGCAGTTCTTC.

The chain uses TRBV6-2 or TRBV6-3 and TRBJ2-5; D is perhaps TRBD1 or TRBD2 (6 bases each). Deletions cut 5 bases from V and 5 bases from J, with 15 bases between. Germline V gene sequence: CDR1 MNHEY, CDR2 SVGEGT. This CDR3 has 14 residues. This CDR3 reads CASSPWGARETQYF. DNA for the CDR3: TGTGCCAGCAGTCCCTGGGGGGCGCGCGAGACCCAGTACTTC.

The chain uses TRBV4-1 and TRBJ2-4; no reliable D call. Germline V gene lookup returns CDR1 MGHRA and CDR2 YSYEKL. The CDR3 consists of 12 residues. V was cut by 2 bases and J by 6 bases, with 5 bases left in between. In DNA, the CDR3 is TGCGCCAGCAGCCAAACGACAAACATTCAGTACTTC. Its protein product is CASSQTTNIQYF.

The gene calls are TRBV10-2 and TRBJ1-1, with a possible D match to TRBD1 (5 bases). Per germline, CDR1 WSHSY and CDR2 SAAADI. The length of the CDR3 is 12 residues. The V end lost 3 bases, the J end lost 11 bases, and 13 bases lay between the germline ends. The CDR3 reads CASSDGTLGAFF. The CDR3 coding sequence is TGCGCCAGCAGTGATGGGACTTTAGGGGCTTTCTTT.